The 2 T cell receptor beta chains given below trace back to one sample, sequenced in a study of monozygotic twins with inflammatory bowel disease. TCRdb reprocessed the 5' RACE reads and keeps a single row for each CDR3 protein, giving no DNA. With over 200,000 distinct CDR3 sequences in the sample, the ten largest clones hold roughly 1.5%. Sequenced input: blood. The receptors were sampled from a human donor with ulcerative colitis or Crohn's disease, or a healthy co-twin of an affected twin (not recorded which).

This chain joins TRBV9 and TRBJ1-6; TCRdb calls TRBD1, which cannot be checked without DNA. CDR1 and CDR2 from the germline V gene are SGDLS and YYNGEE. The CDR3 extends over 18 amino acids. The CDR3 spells CASSPGAGASSYNSPLHF.

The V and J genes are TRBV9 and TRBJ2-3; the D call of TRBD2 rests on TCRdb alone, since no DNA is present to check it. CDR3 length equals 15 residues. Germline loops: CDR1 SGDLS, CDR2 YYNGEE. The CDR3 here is CASSVEAGGYDTQYF.